This TCR beta chain was recovered during a study of cytomegalovirus exposure and HLA in healthy donors. Study-level findings and limits: Among donors in an Asian-associated ancestry cluster, a later analysis reportedly found fewer N-insertions than the roughly 700-donor mean. CMV serostatus was the sole immune exposure information available. Under in vitro conditions, three CMV-associated chains were confirmed as specific for CMV antigens.

The sample holds one count of this clone. Antigen unknown. Amplification used 60 Vbeta primers and 13 Jbeta primers. Generated by immunoSEQ multiplex PCR, the TCRdb table keeps only in-frame clones and is missing some. The sample yields around 63,000 clones, around 78% seen once. Donors were nominally healthy when sampled, though unrecorded immune exposures were likely. This TCR came from a man in his forties in good health and CMV-seronegative. Sequenced material: PBMCs.

The CDR3 sequence: CASSEGGFDTQYF. CDR3 DNA sequence: TGTGCCAGCTCTGAGGGAGGGTTCGATACGCAGTATTTT. The chain is built from TRBV9 and TRBJ2-3; the match to TRBD2 covers 7 bases. Germline lookup yields CDR1 SGDLS and CDR2 YYNGEE. J gave up 6 bases and V 7 bases, and 8 bases lay outside the gene matches. The CDR3 has 13 amino acids.